What follows are 23 T cell receptor beta chains derived from one specimen sequenced in a study of cytomegalovirus exposure and HLA in healthy donors (dated by TCRdb to the late 2010s). To prepare the library, the immunoSEQ multiplex PCR assay was applied. For the multiplex PCR, a mixture combining 60 forward primers for TCR Vbeta segments and 13 reverse primers for TCR Jbeta segments was used. TCRdb obtained this table from immuneACCESS and retained in-frame rearrangements with V and J assigned. These tables miss some clones; where compared with another copy, unresolved V genes account for less than half of the shortfall, and the remainder is unexplained. Present in this sample are some 180,000 clones, about three quarters of which were seen just once. Approximately 1.4% of the sample is taken by the ten largest. Sequenced material: PBMCs. The receptors originated from a man between 18 and 35 years old in good health and CMV-seronegative.

Only one count was recorded for this clone. V gene TRBV11-2 combines with J gene TRBJ2-1; 12 bases match TRBD2. The CDR3 extends over 19 amino acids. Germline V lookup: CDR1 SGHAT, CDR2 FQNNGV. With V trimmed by 0 bases and J by 5 bases, 11 bases remained unmatched. Here the CDR3 DNA reads TGTGCCAGCAGCTTAGATGTGGCTAGCGGGGGGGCAGTTCACAATGAGCAGTTCTTC. It codes for CASSLDVASGGAVHNEQFF.

The V call is TRBV7-9, the J call TRBJ2-1; tentative D call: TRBD2 (5 bases). The V gene's germline CDR1 is SEHNR and CDR2 FQNEAQ (reference sequence). The V end lost 4 bases, the J end lost 3 bases, and 7 bases lay between the germline ends. The CDR3 length is 13 residues. CDR3: CASSSSGYNEQFF. In nucleotides, the CDR3 is TGTGCCAGCAGCTCGAGCGGCTACAATGAGCAGTTCTTC.

The chain uses TRBV7-3 and TRBJ2-5; 10 bases are a match to TRBD1. The CDR3 runs to 15 residues. Per germline, CDR1 SGHTA and CDR2 FQGTGA. V was pared by 2 bases and J by 5 bases, with 5 bases of the junction left unmatched. The CDR3 loop is CASSLLGTGDETQYF. The DNA for the CDR3 is TGTGCCAGCAGCTTACTGGGGACAGGGGACGAGACCCAGTACTTC.

The chain recombines TRBV14 with TRBJ2-1, with TRBD2 as a possible D gene (6 bases). The CDR3 spans 16 residues. Trimming cost V 4 bases and J 4 bases, with 17 bases left between them. CDR1 is SGHDN and CDR2 is FVKESK in the germline V gene. CDR3 DNA sequence: TGTGCCAGCAGCCCGTTTGGGACTCGCTCATACAATGAGCAGTTCTTC. This codes for CASSPFGTRSYNEQFF.

The chain has TRBV25-1 and TRBJ2-3; possibly TRBD2 for D (5 bases). CDR3 length equals 16 residues. The germline V gene has CDR1 MGHDK and CDR2 SYGVNS. V lost 5 bases, J lost 4 bases, and 19 bases lay in between. This CDR3 reads CASSSMLAGTADTQYF. For the CDR3, the DNA is TGTGCCAGCAGTTCAATGCTGGCGGGCACCGCAGATACGCAGTATTTT.

Details on this clone: A read error may produce the germline difference seen at one junction end. The V and J genes are TRBV7-2 and TRBJ2-2, with a weak D call TRBD1 (6 bases). The germline V gene encodes CDR1 SGHTA and CDR2 FQGNSA. The CDR3 is 14 amino acids. The CDR3 DNA follows: TGTGCCAGCGGCTTTGATGGGGGCCCAGGGGAGCTGTTTTTT. It specifies CASGFDGGPGELFF.

The chain recombines TRBV29-1 with TRBJ2-3, with 11 bases aligning to TRBD1. CDR3 size: 14 residues. V shed 1 base and J 6 bases; nucleotides not matched to a gene: 3. Germline CDR1 is SQVTM and CDR2 is ANQGSEA. This CDR3 reads CSVEGTGGVDTQYF. The CDR3 nucleotides read TGCAGCGTTGAAGGGACAGGGGGCGTGGATACGCAGTATTTT.

The chain couples TRBV7-9 to TRBJ1-2; 7 nucleotides align to TRBD1. This CDR3 comprises 14 residues. Losses at the gene ends were 0 bases for V and 6 bases for J; bases not matched to a gene: 4. Germline CDR1 reads SEHNR; CDR2 reads FQNEAQ (reference sequence). CDR3 DNA: TGTGCCAGCAGCTTAGCAGGGGGCGCCGATGGCTACACCTTC. It is translated as CASSLAGGADGYTF.

V and J are TRBV5-3 and TRBJ2-5, with 11 positions matching TRBD2. TRBV5-3 is an ORF for which the function is uncertain. With 2 bases clipped from V and 2 bases from J, the junction kept 5 bases outside the gene matches. CDR3 size: 16 residues. This chain's CDR3 is CARSFRTSGLQETQYF. CDR3 in DNA: TGTGCCAGAAGCTTCCGGACTAGCGGGCTACAAGAGACCCAGTACTTC.

The rearrangement uses TRBV9 and TRBJ2-3; 10 bases line up with TRBD2. Per the germline V gene, CDR1 is SGDLS and CDR2 is YYNGEE. The CDR3 covers 16 residues. V was pared by 3 bases and J by 1 base, with 5 bases of the junction left unmatched. This CDR3 reads CASSGQRGGGTDTQYF. CDR3 nucleotides: TGTGCCAGCAGCGGCCAGCGGGGGGGAGGCACAGATACGCAGTATTTT.

The chain is built from TRBV27 and TRBJ1-2; weak D call: TRBD1 (6 bases). The V end lost 6 bases, the J end lost 2 bases, and 7 bases lay between the germline ends. The CDR3 has 12 residues. Germline assignment: CDR1 MNHEY and CDR2 SMNVEV (reference sequence). The DNA of the CDR3 is TGTGCCAGCAGAACAGGGAACTATGGCTACACCTTC. Residues: CASRTGNYGYTF.

The chain employs TRBV6-6 and TRBJ2-2; the D gene is possibly TRBD1 (6 bases). Trimming removed 2 bases at V and 7 bases at J, with 17 bases between. There are 16 residues in the CDR3. Germline CDR1 is MNHNY and CDR2 is SVGAGI (reference sequence). In DNA, the CDR3 is TGTGCCAGCAGTTACACGGCGACAGGTCTAATCGGGGAGCTGTTTTTT. Residues: CASSYTATGLIGELFF.

V usage is TRBV27 and J usage is TRBJ1-2; the D is unclear. Germline loops: CDR1 MNHEY, CDR2 SMNVEV (reference sequence). CDR3 length: 12 amino acids. Trimming left V 7 bases short and J 6 bases short, with 12 bases between. CDR3 coding DNA: TGTGCCAGCAAACGAGGGCCTGATGGCTACACCTTC. The encoded protein is CASKRGPDGYTF.

J is TRBJ1-2 and V is TRBV7-2; TRBD1 matches 8 bases. The J segment lost 4 bases and the V segment lost 5 bases, leaving 6 bases of the junction unmatched. The CDR3 is made up of 14 amino acids. Germline CDR1 is SGHTA and CDR2 is FQGNSA. CDR3 DNA: TGTGCCAGCAGCCAGCAGGGGGCCACCTATGGCTACACCTTC. This sequence encodes CASSQQGATYGYTF.

There are a few counts of this clone. The V gene is TRBV9, the J gene TRBJ2-3, with 10 bases matching TRBD2. Losses at the gene ends were 0 bases for V and 0 bases for J; bases not matched to a gene: 1. This CDR3 is built from 16 residues. Germline CDR1 SGDLS, CDR2 YYNGEE. DNA of the CDR3: TGTGCCAGCAGCGTAGAACTAGCGGGAAGCACAGATACGCAGTATTTT. Its protein product is CASSVELAGSTDTQYF.

This chain connects TRBV5-4 to TRBJ2-7, with D perhaps matching TRBD1 (8 bases). Trimming left V 3 bases short and J 0 bases short, with 25 bases between. The germline V gene encodes CDR1 SGHNT and CDR2 YYREEE (reference sequence). CDR3 length: 19 amino acids. CDR3 in DNA: TGTGCCAGCAGCTCCCCGACAGGGGAGGGAATAGGGAGCTCCTACGAGCAGTACTTC. This gives the protein CASSSPTGEGIGSSYEQYF.

V is TRBV7-3 and J is TRBJ2-5; D is unresolved. The CDR3 covers 13 residues. V dropped 0 bases and J dropped 5 bases, with 7 bases sitting between them. CDR1 and CDR2 (germline): SGHTA, FQGTGA. The CDR3 reads CASSLTAAETQYF. The CDR3 nucleotides are TGTGCCAGCAGCTTAACGGCGGCGGAGACCCAGTACTTC.

As to this clone: One junction end disagrees with the germline gene, perhaps due to a read error. The chain has TRBV27 and TRBJ2-5, with a tentative D call TRBD1 (6 bases). The germline V gene has CDR1 MNHEY and CDR2 SMNVEV (reference sequence). This CDR3 region has 14 residues. CDR3 DNA: TGTGCTAGCAGTTTTAGGGGACAATCGGAGACCCAGTACTTC. The encoded protein is CASSFRGQSETQYF.

This chain connects TRBV9 to TRBJ1-5; D is unresolved. The V end lost 3 bases, the J end lost 7 bases, and 17 bases lay between the germline ends. This CDR3 has 15 amino acids. Germline CDR1 and CDR2: SGDLS and YYNGEE. The CDR3 spells CASSAHGGKEQPQHF. The CDR3 region has the DNA TGTGCCAGCAGCGCCCATGGAGGGAAAGAACAGCCCCAGCATTTT.

This clone appeared a few times. The chain couples TRBV7-2 to TRBJ1-1, with 9 bases aligning to TRBD1. This CDR3 region has 13 residues. Germline lookup yields CDR1 SGHTA and CDR2 FQGNSA. V lost 5 bases to trimming and J lost 10 bases; unmatched junction nucleotides: 8. CDR3: CASSPSGQGRAFF. In nucleotides, the CDR3 is TGTGCCAGCAGCCCTAGCGGACAGGGGAGAGCTTTCTTT. The variable domain in full, with the rest retrieved from reference TRBV7-2 and TRBJ1-1, is GAGVSQSPSNKVTEKGKDVELRCDPISGHTALYWYRQSLGQGLEFLIYFQGNSAPDKSGLPSDRFSAERTGGSVSTLTIQRTQQEDSAVYLCASSPSGQGRAFFGQGTRLTVV.

This rearrangement joins TRBV13 to TRBJ2-5, with a weak D call TRBD1 (5 bases). Trimming removed 4 bases at V and 1 base at J, with 10 bases between. This CDR3 comprises 14 residues. Per germline, CDR1 PRHDT and CDR2 FYEKMQ (reference sequence). The CDR3 sequence is CASSSQGPQETQYF. DNA of the CDR3: TGTGCCAGCAGCTCGCAGGGTCCCCAAGAGACCCAGTACTTC. The full variable domain, with the rest looked up from reference TRBV13 and TRBJ2-5, is AAGVIQSPRHLIKEKRETATLKCYPIPRHDTVYWYQQGPGQDPQFLISFYEKMQSDKGSIPDRFSAQQFSDYHSELNMSSLELGDSALYFCASSSQGPQETQYFGPGTRLLVL.

The V call is TRBV30, the J call TRBJ1-3; D is uncertain. This CDR3 contains 13 residues. V was clipped by 0 bases and J by 4 bases, with 7 bases between them. CDR1 GTSNPN and CDR2 SVGIG come from the germline V gene (reference sequence). The CDR3 region is CAWSVKRGNTIYF. As DNA, the CDR3 is TGTGCCTGGAGTGTAAAGAGGGGAAACACCATATATTTT.

This clone was seen a handful of times. This chain's CDR3 is CASSQVGTGGGNEQFF. Here the CDR3 DNA reads TGCGCCAGCAGCCAAGTCGGGACAGGGGGGGGAAATGAGCAGTTCTTC. The chain joins TRBV4-1 to TRBJ2-1, with 11 bases identical to TRBD1. CDR1 MGHRA and CDR2 YSYEKL come from the germline V gene. The length of the CDR3 is 16 residues. V shed 1 base and J 7 bases; nucleotides not matched to a gene: 6.